Shown below are 12 T cell receptor beta chains from a single sample sequenced in a study of identifying expanded T cells in peripheral blood. The repertoire was sequenced with immunoSEQ multiplex PCR; TCRdb's copy has only in-frame clones and lacks some. Here the sample spans approximately 100,000 clones, roughly 86% being singletons. The sample taken for sequencing was blood. These receptor sequences come from a person between 18 and 75 years old in good health.

The chain couples TRBV9 to TRBJ1-6, with 7 bases aligning to TRBD1. Trimming cost V 3 bases and J 4 bases; bases outside gene matches: 1. The CDR3 has 14 residues. CDR1 is SGDLS and CDR2 is YYNGEE in the germline V gene. CDR3 residues: CASSATGYNSPLHF. CDR3 bases: TGTGCCAGCAGCGCGACAGGGTATAATTCACCCCTCCACTTT.

The rearrangement links TRBV28 to TRBJ2-6; no clear D. V lost 8 bases, J lost 2 bases, and 19 bases lay in between. Germline assignment: CDR1 MDHEN and CDR2 SYDVKM. CDR3 length: 17 residues. CDR3 region: CASDSPSPRAGANVLTF. The CDR3 DNA follows: TGTGCCAGCGACTCCCCTTCCCCCAGAGCTGGGGCCAACGTCCTGACTTTC.

The V and J genes are TRBV28 and TRBJ2-1, with D perhaps given as TRBD1 or TRBD2 (5 bases each). The germline V gene encodes CDR1 MDHEN and CDR2 SYDVKM. The CDR3 is 15 residues long. V lost 3 bases, J lost 7 bases, and 16 bases lay in between. The CDR3 is CASSLRGPGWNEQFF. The CDR3 DNA is TGTGCCAGCAGTTTGAGGGGCCCTGGGTGGAATGAGCAGTTCTTC.

This clone was observed at least ten times. The V call is TRBV7-2, the J call TRBJ2-7, with 7 positions matching TRBD2. From germline, CDR1 is SGHTA and CDR2 FQGNSA. V was pared by 3 bases and J by 3 bases, with 8 bases of the junction left unmatched. CDR3 size: 15 residues. The CDR3: CASSFGGSRYYEQYF. The DNA of the CDR3 is TGTGCCAGCAGCTTCGGCGGGAGTAGGTACTACGAGCAGTACTTC.

The chain has TRBV7-9 and TRBJ1-5, with TRBD1 identical over 8 bases. The CDR3 has 15 amino acids. The junction had 6 bases not matched to a gene; V was cut back by 4 bases and J by 4 bases. Germline CDR1 is SEHNR and CDR2 is FQNEAQ (reference sequence). The CDR3 DNA reads TGTGCCAGCAGCTCGGGACAGGTGTATAATCAGCCCCAGCATTTT. This translates into CASSSGQVYNQPQHF.

V is TRBV15 and J is TRBJ2-1, with 7 bases lining up with TRBD2. This CDR3 spans 16 amino acids. Germline values: CDR1 LNHNV, CDR2 YYDKDF (reference sequence). After removal of 5 bases from V and 5 bases from J, the junction contained 12 bases not matched to a gene. CDR3 nucleotides: TGTGCCACCAGCCCCGGCGTCCTAGCGGAGCACAATGAGCAGTTCTTC. This codes for CATSPGVLAEHNEQFF.

This clone has a single count. The rearrangement uses TRBV19 and TRBJ1-5; 7 nucleotides align to TRBD1. The V gene's germline CDR1 is LNHDA and CDR2 SQIVND (reference sequence). The CDR3 sequence is 15 residues long. The V gene end was trimmed by 7 bases and the J gene end by 0 bases; junction bases not matched to a gene: 6. In nucleotides, the CDR3 is TGTGCCAGTATCAAGACAGGGAGTAGCAATCAGCCCCAGCATTTT. It specifies CASIKTGSSNQPQHF.

The chain uses TRBV7-9 and TRBJ2-4, with a tentative D call TRBD1 (5 bases). Germline V lookup: CDR1 SEHNR, CDR2 FQNEAQ (reference sequence). The CDR3 length is 16 residues. The V and J ends lost 5 bases and 1 base respectively, with 15 bases between them. CDR3 amino acids: CASSKDRPGAKNIQYF. In nucleotides, the CDR3 is TGTGCCAGCAGCAAAGACAGACCTGGGGCCAAAAACATTCAGTACTTC.

The chain uses TRBV6-6 and TRBJ2-7; D is unresolved. Germline-derived CDR1 and CDR2 are MNHNY and SVGAGI (reference sequence). Trimming took off 5 bases at V and 2 bases at J, with 10 bases between the two ends. This CDR3 is built from 13 residues. In DNA form, the CDR3 reads TGTGCCAGCAGTCTTCAGTACGCCTACGAGCAGTACTTC. As protein: CASSLQYAYEQYF.

The V gene is TRBV7-9, the J gene TRBJ1-4; D is perhaps TRBD1 (5 bases). Germline-derived CDR1 and CDR2 are SEHNR and FQNEAQ (reference sequence). Between the trimmed V and J ends, which lost 2 bases and 0 bases, there was a span of 7 bases. The CDR3 sequence is 15 residues long. The CDR3 sequence: CASSLLGATNEKLFF. In DNA, the CDR3 is TGTGCCAGCAGCTTACTAGGGGCAACTAATGAAAAACTGTTTTTT.

The rearrangement links TRBV2 to TRBJ1-4, with 7 bases identical to TRBD1. CDR3 length: 14 amino acids. Germline CDR1 and CDR2: SNHLY and FYNNEI. J was trimmed by 8 bases and V by 7 bases; bases with no gene match: 10. The CDR3 loop reads CASMGDRAGEKLFF. In nucleotides, the CDR3 is TGTGCCAGCATGGGTGACAGGGCTGGGGAAAAACTGTTTTTT.

The chain carries TRBV5-6 and TRBJ1-4; 11 bases fit TRBD1. Germline trimming cut 1 base from V and 5 bases from J; bases unmatched to any gene: 1. Germline values: CDR1 SGHDT, CDR2 YYEEEE. The CDR3 is 15 residues long. This chain's CDR3 is CASSLRTGGNEKLFF. In DNA, the CDR3 is TGTGCCAGCAGCTTGAGGACAGGGGGCAATGAAAAACTGTTTTTT.